Listed here are 5 T cell receptor beta chains from one sample, sequenced in a study of T cells in Graves' hyperthyroidism and ophthalmopathy. Amplification of TCR beta CDR3 regions was performed using RNA transcripts as template. An initial round of RT-PCR targeting the TCR CDR3 relied on the HTBI primer set. TCRdb itself ran the multiplex PCR reads through MiXCR, one entry per CDR3 protein. The table lists about 600,000 distinct CDR3 sequences, approximately 15% of them singletons, with approximately 6.4% in the top ten. What was sequenced was blood. All receptors derive from a woman aged 18-29 years with Graves' ophthalmopathy.

This clonotype was seen many times. The V gene is TRBV12-3 or TRBV12-4, the J gene TRBJ1-2; D is ambiguous. V dropped 3 bases and J dropped 0 bases, with 8 bases sitting between them. The CDR3 has 14 amino acids. CDR3 in amino acids: CASSLKRSNYGYTF. The CDR3 DNA reads TGTGCCAGCAGTTTGAAGCGATCTAACTATGGCTACACCTTC.

The table lists this clonotype with a count of one. A much larger clonotype is one base distant, so this may be a read error. The rearrangement links TRBV24-1 to TRBJ2-3; 9 bases are shared with TRBD2. Germline CDR1 and CDR2: KGHDR and SFDVKD. The CDR3 contains 13 residues. J lost 3 bases, V lost 6 bases, and 0 bases had no gene match. As DNA, the CDR3 is TGTGCCACCAGTAGCGGGGGGACAGATACGCAGTATTTT. Translated: CATSSGGTDTQYF.

This rearrangement joins TRBV12-3 or TRBV12-4 to TRBJ1-1; TRBD1 aligns across 7 bases. Unmatched junction bases numbered 5, after V lost 3 bases and J lost 1 base. The length of the CDR3 is 15 residues. CDR3 nucleotide sequence: TGTGCCAGCAGTTTTAGGGGGCGGGGGAACACTGAAGCTTTCTTT. It yields the protein CASSFRGRGNTEAFF.

This clonotype has at least ten counts. The V gene is TRBV5-1, the J gene TRBJ2-1; the D gene is possibly TRBD1 (6 bases). CDR3 length equals 14 residues. Trimming left V 2 bases short and J 4 bases short, with 10 bases between. CDR1 is SGHRS and CDR2 is YFSETQ in the germline V gene. Here the CDR3 reads CASSFDRTYNEQFF. The CDR3 DNA follows: TGCGCCAGCAGCTTTGACAGGACTTACAATGAGCAGTTCTTC.

This sequence joins TRBV20-1 and TRBJ2-1; 13 nucleotides line up with TRBD2. The CDR3 is 15 amino acids. The trim removed 3 bases at V and 7 bases at J, leaving 6 bases unmatched. CDR1 DFQATT and CDR2 SNEGSKA come from the germline V gene (reference sequence). The CDR3 DNA is TGCAGTGCTAGGAAACTAGCGGGAGGGGGGAATGAGCAGTTCTTC. As protein: CSARKLAGGGNEQFF.